This T cell receptor (beta chain) emerged from a study of chemoradiotherapy in HPV16-positive cancers. Findings of the study overall: Candidate HPV-specific clones and E7-related TCR motifs grew in tumor during treatment. In HPV16-positive patients, HPV-responsive T-cell expansion tracked better recurrence-free survival.

To note about this clone: Its antigen remains unidentified.

Using immunoSEQ multiplex PCR, the repertoire was profiled, and TCRdb retains in-frame clones only, with some absent. The table includes approximately 52,000 clones, around nine tenths detected once. The CDR3 extends over 12 amino acids. V was trimmed by 5 bases and J by 5 bases, leaving 9 bases between them. The germline V gene has CDR1 SEHNR and CDR2 FQNEAQ (reference sequence). Samples were taken several times over chemoradiotherapy. Sequencing used blood, obtained from a patient who underwent chemoradiotherapy. The sequence was obtained from a human donor with HPV-associated anogenital cancer. The chain has TRBV7-9 and TRBJ1-2; D is unresolved. The CDR3 is CASSPDTYGYTF. The CDR3 DNA is TGTGCCAGCAGCCCCGACACGTATGGCTACACCTTC.